This is a list of T cell receptor beta chains from one sample in a study of cytomegalovirus exposure and HLA in healthy donors. The data were produced by immunoSEQ multiplex PCR, yet TCRdb's version contains in-frame clones alone and is incomplete. The sample records fewer than 110,000 clones, roughly 79% being singletons. What was sequenced was PBMCs. These receptors were obtained from a man aged 50 to 59 in good health and CMV-seropositive. Both conserved end residues are part of each CDR3. Fields, in order: V gene, J gene, CDR3 protein.

TRBV7-2	TRBJ2-1	CASSTTAIGQHSYNEQFF
TRBV5-1	TRBJ2-5	CASSFQLAGRETQYF
TRBV7-9	TRBJ2-2	CSGERQGNLAAGELFF
TRBV12-5	TRBJ2-1	CASGSTGLTYNEQFF
TRBV6-1	TRBJ2-3	CASSLQDGTDTQYF
TRBV28	TRBJ1-3	CASSRHRSGNTIYF
TRBV27	TRBJ1-3	CARSLDRGSSGNTIYF
TRBV27	TRBJ2-7	CASQTKGAGTGFSEQYF
TRBV5-1	TRBJ2-7	CASRGGFGPYEQYF
TRBV5-1	TRBJ2-7	CASRLTSGSYEQYF
TRBV28	TRBJ1-1	CASSIGHPGNTEAFF
TRBV18	TRBJ1-1	CASSPVRQLDTEAFF
TRBV7-9	TRBJ1-2	CASSPPGTGQGGYTF
TRBV5-5	TRBJ2-7	CASSFGGGTVTSYEQYF
TRBV14	TRBJ1-1	CASSQFWAAGGTEAFF
TRBV5-4	TRBJ2-6	CASSLDGSGANVLTF
TRBV6-1	TRBJ2-1	CASSETSGNYEQFF
TRBV19	TRBJ2-3	CASSVRLAFGTDTQYF
TRBV7-8	TRBJ2-7	CASSLAGQNYEQYF
TRBV5-4	TRBJ2-2	CASSSPGRAGELFF
TRBV6-4	TRBJ2-7	CASSVEAGAYEQYF
TRBV5-6	TRBJ2-3	CASSSPGGSGTDTQYF
TRBV5-4	-	CASSAGGTYEQYF
TRBV7-2	TRBJ2-3	CASSPGLAGWYF
TRBV7-3	TRBJ2-3	CASSLGLAGGDTQYF
TRBV18	TRBJ2-7	CASSPGLAGENEQYF
TRBV15	TRBJ1-5	CATSRDEGQGYSNQPQHF
TRBV5-5	TRBJ2-4	CASSSRGAKNIQYF
TRBV5-1	TRBJ2-5	CASSWQGLTETQYF